These T cell receptor beta chains were read from a single sample in a study of radiotherapy plus CTLA-4 blockade in lung cancer. Clones were sequenced by immunoSEQ multiplex PCR, and TCRdb holds only the in-frame ones, with some missing. The sample carries approximately 40,000 clones, about 73% recorded once. The material was peripheral blood, obtained from a patient treated with radiotherapy plus ipilimumab. The receptors were gathered from a human donor with non-small cell lung cancer who had stable disease on radiotherapy plus ipilimumab. Both conserved end residues are part of each CDR3. The D gene is left open where the match is weak. Size tells how often a clone was seen (once, few, many) or the class of an expanded clone, and some rows leave it out.

abundance | d_gene | j_gene | v_gene | CDR3nt | CDR3aa
. | TRBD1 | TRBJ1-2 | TRBV7-2 | TGTGCCAGCAGCCCTCGACAGGGTGATCGGGGTGGCTACACCTTC | CASSPRQGDRGGYTF
. | TRBD1 | TRBJ1-5 | TRBV27 | TGTGCCAGCAGGGACAGGGCCAACAGTCAGCCCCAGCATTTT | CASRDRANSQPQHF
. | . | TRBJ2-3 | TRBV28 | TGTGCCAGCAGTTCCCGGGACACAGATACGCAGTATTTT | CASSSRDTDTQYF
. | . | TRBJ1-2 | TRBV29-1 | TGCAACGTTGAAGGACCCGGGGGCAGCGGCTACACCTTC | CNVEGPGGSGYTF
few | . | TRBJ1-1 | TRBV5-8 | TGTGCCAGCCGAAAGACGGGAGGGAACACTGAAGCTTTCTTT | CASRKTGGNTEAFF
. | TRBD2 | TRBJ2-1 | TRBV6-5 | TGTGCCAGCAGTTATGAGGGACTAGGGGGTAGTGAGCAGTTCTTC | CASSYEGLGGSEQFF
. | . | TRBJ1-1 | TRBV6-6 | TGTGCCAGCAGTTACTCGAAGCGGAACACTGAAGCTTTCTTT | CASSYSKRNTEAFF
. | . | TRBJ2-5 | TRBV7-2 | TGTGCCAGCAGCCCCCCTGGGCGCAGGGGAGGAGAGACCCAGTACTTC | CASSPPGRRGGETQYF
. | . | TRBJ2-5 | TRBV5-1 | TGCGCCAGCGGGGAAATAGAAGAGACCCAGTACTTC | CASGEIEETQYF
. | TRBD2 | TRBJ2-5 | TRBV2 | TGTGCCAGCAGGGGAACCCTATGGCGGGGGGGAAAAGAGACCCAGTACTTC | CASRGTLWRGGKETQYF
. | . | TRBJ2-3 | TRBV29-1 | TGCAGCGTAGAGGACATGGAGCGGGCTAGCACAGATACGCAGTATTTT | CSVEDMERASTDTQYF
. | . | TRBJ2-3 | TRBV4-3 | TGCGCCAGCAGCCAAGAAGCAGATGCGCAGTATTTT | CASSQEADAQYF
. | TRBD1 | TRBJ1-1 | TRBV28 | TGTGCCAGCAGTTTAAGTGGACAGGGGAACACTGAAGCTTTCTTT | CASSLSGQGNTEAFF
. | . | TRBJ1-1 | TRBV7-2 | TGTGCCAGCAGCTTAGATCGGTTTGAAGCTTTCTTT | CASSLDRFEAFF
. | TRBD1 | TRBJ1-5 | TRBV6-5 | TGTGCCAGCAGTTCCAGACAGGGTGGGCAGCCCCAGCATTTT | CASSSRQGGQPQHF